This T cell receptor (beta chain) stems from a study of siplizumab effects on memory and regulatory T cells. To note about this clone: Its antigen is currently unknown.

In each sample, approximately 100,000 TCR templates were assayed. The data were produced by immunoSEQ multiplex PCR, yet TCRdb's version contains in-frame clones alone and is incomplete. The sample yields around 99,000 clones, approximately 90% seen once. Points from the study as a whole: Treatment with siplizumab left mappable alloreactive CD4+ clones averaging approximately 62% Treg-derived, compared with 26.9% in controls. Naive T cells, seemingly more diverse than memory cells, seemed major alloresponse contributors.

Between the trimmed V and J ends, which lost 3 bases and 0 bases, there was a span of 6 bases. The germline V gene encodes CDR1 SGHAT and CDR2 FQNNGV. The CDR3 runs 15 residues. The clonotype was recovered from a human donor in good health. Sequencing was carried out using Tregs sorted from blood. The chain couples TRBV11-2 to TRBJ1-6, with D unclear. The CDR3 sequence: CASSLRSSYNSPLHF. The CDR3 DNA sequence: TGTGCCAGCAGCTTGCGGAGCTCCTATAATTCACCCCTCCACTTT.